Listed here are 11 T cell receptor beta chains from one sample, sequenced in a study of T cell responses to AZD1222 COVID-19 vaccine. The repertoire was sequenced with immunoSEQ multiplex PCR; TCRdb's copy has only in-frame clones and lacks some. This table has 120,000 or so clones, about 92% appearing once. The starting material was peripheral blood, obtained on day 0 of AZD1222 vaccination. The receptors here all came from an adult in good health.

The CDR3: CASSLSVGRGHRRTEAFF. CDR3 nucleotides: TGTGCCAGCAGCTTGTCCGTGGGCAGGGGTCATAGACGCACTGAAGCTTTCTTT. The J gene is TRBJ1-1, the V gene TRBV5-5; D is possibly TRBD1 (6 bases). Per germline, CDR1 SGHKS and CDR2 YYEKEE (reference sequence). The CDR3 is 18 residues long. V lost 1 base to trimming and J lost 4 bases, with 23 bases between them.

The rearrangement links TRBV7-2 to TRBJ1-2; tentatively, D is TRBD1 (5 bases). From germline, CDR1 is SGHTA and CDR2 FQGNSA. This CDR3 is built from 13 residues. V dropped 11 bases and J dropped 5 bases, with 18 bases sitting between them. In nucleotides, the CDR3 is TGTGCCTCCCTTTGGCAGGGCCTATATGGCTACACCTTC. Translation: CASLWQGLYGYTF.

The V gene is TRBV7-9, the J gene TRBJ2-5, with no clear D. Germline CDR1 reads SEHNR; CDR2 reads FQNEAQ (reference sequence). V lost 5 bases, J lost 5 bases, and 21 bases lay in between. CDR3 length: 16 amino acids. In DNA, the CDR3 is TGTGCCAGCAGCCCCCCCGGGCTGGCCCCAATGGAGACCCAGTACTTC. It translates to CASSPPGLAPMETQYF.

The chain uses TRBV2 and TRBJ1-4; D is unresolved. The germline V and J ends were trimmed by 7 bases and 0 bases, with 12 bases remaining between them. There are 15 residues in the CDR3. The germline gives CDR1 SNHLY, CDR2 FYNNEI. CDR3 DNA sequence: TGTGCCAGCAAGATTCAGCGGGCAACTAATGAAAAACTGTTTTTT. It yields the protein CASKIQRATNEKLFF.

This clone was detected many times. This chain joins TRBV2 and TRBJ2-7, with 10 positions matching TRBD1. The germline CDR1 and CDR2 sequences are SNHLY and FYNNEI. Trimming removed 2 bases from V and 6 bases from J; junction bases left unmatched: 7. The CDR3 sequence is 15 residues long. The DNA for the CDR3 is TGTGCCAGCAGTGAATGTGACAGGGGGCCTTGCGAGCAGTACTTC. It is translated as CASSECDRGPCEQYF.

CDR3 residues: CASNLSNQPQHF. The CDR3 coding sequence is TGTGCCAGCAATTTGAGCAATCAGCCCCAGCATTTT. This rearrangement joins TRBV2 to TRBJ1-5; D is undetermined. The CDR3 is 12 amino acids. The germline V gene encodes CDR1 SNHLY and CDR2 FYNNEI. The germline V and J ends were trimmed by 7 bases and 1 base, with 5 bases remaining between them.

The rearrangement uses TRBV11-2 and TRBJ1-1; D is possibly TRBD1 (5 bases). Trimming stripped 3 bases from V and 1 base from J, with 12 bases between. The CDR3 contains 15 residues. The germline gives CDR1 SGHAT, CDR2 FQNNGV. CDR3 sequence (DNA): TGTGCCAGCAGCTTTGGTATTGGACAGAACACTGAAGCTTTCTTT. It is translated as CASSFGIGQNTEAFF.

This clone has only a few counts. This chain connects TRBV4-2 to TRBJ1-5, with D maybe TRBD1 (5 bases). V lost 4 bases, J lost 5 bases, and 15 bases lay in between. The germline V gene has CDR1 LGHNA and CDR2 YNFKEQ. The CDR3 consists of 15 residues. Written as DNA, the CDR3 is TGTGCCAGCAGCCCGACCACAACAGGAGATCAGCCCCAGCATTTT. Translation: CASSPTTTGDQPQHF.

In this sample, this clone turned up a few times. The rearrangement links TRBV14 to TRBJ1-2; perhaps TRBD1 as D (6 bases). The CDR3 has 15 amino acids. CDR1 and CDR2 from the germline V gene are SGHDN and FVKESK. Trimming took 0 bases from V and 4 from J, leaving 12 bases between them. CDR3 in amino acids: CASSQDMDRRYGYTF. CDR3 DNA: TGTGCCAGCAGCCAAGATATGGACAGACGCTATGGCTACACCTTC.

The chain uses TRBV7-9 and TRBJ2-1, with D perhaps matching TRBD2 (5 bases). The germline V and J ends were trimmed by 2 bases and 6 bases, with 8 bases remaining between them. This CDR3 comprises 13 residues. Germline V gives CDR1 SEHNR, CDR2 FQNEAQ (reference sequence). CDR3 in DNA: TGTGCCAGCAGCTTAAGACTACCCAATGAGCAGTTCTTC. This codes for CASSLRLPNEQFF. The full variable domain, in which reference TRBV7-9 and TRBJ2-1 provide the parts outside the CDR3, is DTGVSQNPRHKITKRGQNVTFRCDPISEHNRLYWYRQTLGQGPEFLTYFQNEAQLEKSRLLSDRFSAERPKGSFSTLEIQRTEQGDSAMYLCASSLRLPNEQFFGPGTRLTVL.

The chain links TRBV19 to TRBJ1-4; D is possibly TRBD1 (5 bases). Deletions cut 4 bases from V and 8 bases from J, with 14 bases between. The CDR3 has 14 residues. Looked up from germline, CDR1 is LNHDA and CDR2 is SQIVND (reference sequence). The CDR3 region has the DNA TGTGCCAGTAGTACCGGGCAAAGGGGCGAAAAACTGTTTTTT. This encodes CASSTGQRGEKLFF. The full variable domain, in which reference TRBV19 and TRBJ1-4 provide the parts outside the CDR3, is DGGITQSPKYLFRKEGQNVTLSCEQNLNHDAMYWYRQDPGQGLRLIYYSQIVNDFQKGDIAEGYSVSREKKESFPLTVTSAQKNPTAFYLCASSTGQRGEKLFFGSGTQLSVL.